One TCR beta chain is described in this entry. The V end was cut by 0 bases, the J end by 2 bases, with 12 bases between. Germline V gene data show CDR1 as SGDLS and CDR2 as YYNGEE. CDR3 length: 16 residues. This entry comes from a study of T cell responses to AZD1222 COVID-19 vaccine. Profiled with immunoSEQ multiplex PCR; TCRdb holds only in-frame clones, not every one. This table has over 60,000 clones, around 86% appearing once. This rearrangement joins TRBV9 to TRBJ1-3, with D unclear. The TCR sequence derives from an adult in good health. The material was peripheral blood, obtained on day 0 of AZD1222 vaccination. This chain's CDR3 is CASSVAIAQAGNTIYF. In DNA form, the CDR3 reads TGTGCCAGCAGCGTAGCTATAGCGCAAGCTGGAAACACCATATATTTT.